These 19 T cell receptor beta chains came from one sample sequenced in a study of tissue T cells after allogeneic stem cell transplantation. Assay used: immunoSEQ multiplex PCR; TCRdb lists only in-frame clones, some missing. The sample holds about 50,000 clones; around 69% are singletons and the top ten take approximately 0.72%. Sequenced input: sorted cells pooled from one or two spleens. The receptor source for this set is a pool of C57BL/6 mice in good health.

Turning to this clone: The genes and germline here are from mouse. The CDR3 end falls 1 residue outside the read, so it is completed with the germline J gene. The rearrangement joins TRBV19 to TRBJ2-3; D gene unclear. This CDR3 contains 13 residues. Germline V CDR1 and CDR2: FNHDT, SITEND (reference sequence). Trimming took off 0 bases at V and 2 bases at J, with 4 bases between the two ends. The CDR3 reads CASSIDLAETLYF. Incomplete CDR3 DNA: TGTGCCAGCAGTATAGATCTTGCAGAAACGCTGTAT. Using reference TRBV19 and TRBJ2-3 for the parts outside the CDR3, the full variable domain is GGIITQTPKFLIGQEGQKLTLKCQQNFNHDTMYWYRQDSGKGLRLIYYSITENDLQKGDLSEGYDASREKKSSFSLTVTSAQKNEMAVFLCASSIDLAETLYFGSGTRLTVL.

On this clone: Mouse germline and gene names are used. The read gets to within 1 residue of the CDR3 end, and the germline J gene fills in the rest. This chain connects TRBV12-1 to TRBJ1-2, with D unresolved. Germline V CDR1 and CDR2: SGHSN, HYEKVE. There are 14 residues in the CDR3. The ends were cut back, 0 bases at V and 0 bases at J, with 7 bases in the middle. CDR3 sequence: CASSLVSANSDYTF. The CDR3 bases that were read are TGTGCCAGCTCTCTCGTCAGTGCAAACTCCGACTACACC. Together with reference TRBV12-1 and TRBJ1-2, the CDR3 gives the full variable domain: DSGVVQSPRHIIKEKGGRSVLTCIPISGHSNVVWYQQTLGKELKFLIQHYEKVERDKGFLPSRFSVQQFDDYHSEMNMSALELEDSAMYFCASSLVSANSDYTFGSGTRLLVI.

As concerns this clone: Gene names refer to mouse genes. The read ends 1 residue before the CDR3 terminus; that terminus is restored from the germline J gene. The chain recombines TRBV29 with TRBJ2-3; D possibly corresponds to TRBD2 (6 bases). V lost 7 bases, J lost 0 bases, and 8 bases lay in between. From germline, CDR1 is MSHET and CDR2 SYDVDS. This CDR3 has 13 amino acids. The CDR3: CASTGGSAETLYF. The CDR3 DNA, read in part, is TGTGCTAGCACGGGGGGTAGTGCAGAAACGCTGTAT.

Comment on this clone: The gene names given are mouse names. The CDR3 end lies 1 residue beyond the end of the read and is filled in from the germline J gene. The chain joins TRBV1 to TRBJ1-6; D uncertain. TRBJ1-6 is identified as an open reading frame with a role that is uncertain. Germline values: CDR1 NSQYPW, CDR2 LRSPGD (reference sequence). Trimming stripped 0 bases from V and 7 bases from J, with 10 bases between. The CDR3 length is 15 residues. CDR3: CTCSADRGYNSPLYF. CDR3 DNA (partial): TGCACCTGCAGTGCAGATCGAGGGTACAATTCGCCCCTCTAC.

This clone was found a few times. Any gene name here is a mouse gene name. The read gets to within 1 residue of the CDR3 end, and the germline J gene fills in the rest. The rearrangement links TRBV17 to TRBJ2-7; D unresolved. CDR3 length: 11 residues. V lost 2 bases to trimming and J lost 4 bases, with 3 bases between them. Germline CDR1 MNHDT, CDR2 YYDKIL. CDR3 protein: CASSRQYEQYF. Partial CDR3 DNA: TGTGCTAGCAGTAGACAGTATGAACAGTAC.

This clone was observed a handful of times. Gene names and germline match the mouse. With the read ending 1 residue before the CDR3 end, the germline J gene is used to fill in that end. The gene calls are TRBV31 and TRBJ2-1, with 11 bases aligning to TRBD2. Germline values: CDR1 GKSSPN, CDR2 SITVG. V lost 3 bases and J lost 5; bases outside the gene matches: 3. CDR3 length: 14 residues. The CDR3 region is CAWSQDWGDAEQFF. The covered CDR3 bases are TGTGCCTGGAGCCAGGACTGGGGGGATGCTGAGCAGTTC.

A remark on this clone: Gene names and germline refer to mouse. The read is 1 residue too short to cover the CDR3 end, so that end is filled in from the germline J gene. Additional DNA sequences in this sample encode the identical CDR3. The chain carries TRBV26 and TRBJ2-3; 9 nucleotides match TRBD1. Germline V gene lookup returns CDR1 KGHPV and CDR2 FQNQEV (reference sequence). Germline trimming cut 6 bases from V and 10 bases from J; bases unmatched to any gene: 8. This CDR3 is 13 amino acids long. The CDR3 bases that were read are TGTGCCAGCAGCCCCCCGGGACAGGGCCCGCTGTAT. As protein: CASSPPGQGPLY. The entire CDR3 reads CASSPPGQGPLYF.

In regard to this clone: The gene names given are mouse names. The CDR3 end falls 1 residue outside the read, so it is completed with the germline J gene. Other DNA sequences in the same sample also yield this CDR3. This chain joins TRBV2 and TRBJ1-4, with D tentatively TRBD1 (5 bases). Germline assignment: CDR1 LGHNA and CDR2 YSYQKL. The CDR3 totals 13 residues. Between the trimmed V and J ends, which lost 0 bases and 12 bases, there was a span of 11 bases. CDR3 sequence reads: CASSQERGEGLFF. The CDR3 DNA, read in part, is TGTGCCAGCAGCCAAGAGCGGGGGGAGGGATTATTT.

With respect to this clone: Mouse gene names and germline throughout. The CDR3 extends 1 residue past the end of the read, so its final part is completed from the germline J gene. The rearrangement uses TRBV5 and TRBJ1-6, with a possible D match to TRBD1 (5 bases). TRBJ1-6 counts as an open reading frame of uncertain function. With 4 bases removed from V and 1 base from J, the gap between germline ends came to 8 bases. Germline-derived CDR1 and CDR2 are LGHNA and YNLKQL (reference sequence). This CDR3 has 15 amino acids. CDR3 DNA, as far as it was read: TGTGCCAGCAGCCCAGGGTCCTCCTATAATTCGCCCCTCTAC. This sequence encodes CASSPGSSYNSPLY. The CDR3 in full is CASSPGSSYNSPLYF.

This clone was detected only a few times. Genes here carry mouse names. The sequence runs out 1 residue before the end of the CDR3; the remainder is reconstructed from the germline J gene. This rearrangement joins TRBV1 to TRBJ2-7, with 8 bases that match TRBD1. This CDR3 contains 12 residues. From germline, CDR1 is NSQYPW and CDR2 LRSPGD (reference sequence). The V segment lost 6 bases and the J segment 6 bases; nucleotides outside the gene matches: 4. CDR3 DNA (partial): TGCACCTGCAGCTCGACAGGGGTTGAACAGTAC. Translating it yields CTCSSTGVEQY. The CDR3 as a whole reads CTCSSTGVEQYF.

In regard to this clone: Gene names are mouse gene names. The CDR3 extends 1 residue past the end of the read, so its final part is completed from the germline J gene. The chain recombines TRBV13-2 with TRBJ1-2; 7 positions match TRBD1. The CDR3 spans 14 residues. V shed 2 bases, J shed 0 bases, and the junction held 1 base outside the gene matches. The germline V gene encodes CDR1 NNHNN and CDR2 SYGAGS (reference sequence). CDR3 bases read: TGTGCCAGCGGTGAAGACAGGGCAAACTCCGACTACACC. It translates to CASGEDRANSDYT. The whole CDR3 is CASGEDRANSDYTF.

In regard to this clone: Genes here carry mouse names. The read stops 1 residue short of the end of the CDR3; the missing end is completed from the germline J gene. This rearrangement joins TRBV29 to TRBJ1-1; no firm D call. CDR3 length: 12 amino acids. The V gene's germline CDR1 is MSHET and CDR2 SYDVDS. V lost 3 bases, J lost 1 base, and 3 bases lay in between. This chain's CDR3 is CASSFRNTEVFF. The covered CDR3 bases are TGTGCTAGCAGTTTCAGAAACACAGAAGTCTTC. The full variable domain, its missing parts supplied by reference TRBV29 and TRBJ1-1, is DMKVTQMPRYLIKRMGENVLLECGQDMSHETMYWYRQDPGLGLQLIYISYDVDSNSEGDIPKGYRVSRKKREHFSLILDSAKTNQTSVYFCASSFRNTEVFFGKGTRLTVV.

About this clone itself: Gene names and germline match the mouse. The read is 1 residue too short to cover the CDR3 end, so that end is filled in from the germline J gene. The chain links TRBV13-1 to TRBJ2-5; perhaps TRBD2 as D (7 bases). This CDR3 contains 14 residues. Germline CDR1 reads NSHNY; CDR2 reads SYGAGN. Trimming left V 1 base short and J 2 bases short, with 8 bases between. The sequenced CDR3 bases are TGTGCCAGCAGTGATCTGGGGGCCCAAGACACCCAGTAC. It translates to CASSDLGAQDTQY. The complete CDR3 reads CASSDLGAQDTQYF.

About this clone: Gene names denote mouse genes. The read terminates 1 residue before the CDR3 end, so the remaining end is supplied by the germline J gene. The V call is TRBV19, the J call TRBJ1-3; 7 bases are a match to TRBD1. V shed 7 bases, J shed 0 bases, and the junction held 4 bases outside the gene matches. The germline V gene has CDR1 FNHDT and CDR2 SITEND (reference sequence). This CDR3 contains 14 residues. Partial CDR3 DNA: TGTGCCAGCGGGACAGAAAATTCTGGAAATACGCTCTAT. It specifies CASGTENSGNTLY. The CDR3 in its entirety is CASGTENSGNTLYF. Filled out from reference TRBV19 and TRBJ1-3, the complete variable domain reads GGIITQTPKFLIGQEGQKLTLKCQQNFNHDTMYWYRQDSGKGLRLIYYSITENDLQKGDLSEGYDASREKKSSFSLTVTSAQKNEMAVFLCASGTENSGNTLYFGEGSRLIVV.

Comments on this clone: Gene names are mouse gene names. The read stops 1 residue short of the end of the CDR3; the missing end is completed from the germline J gene. The chain couples TRBV12-1 to TRBJ2-2; possibly TRBD1 or TRBD2 for D (5 bases each). V lost 0 bases and J 1 base, leaving 5 bases between the germline ends. The V gene's germline CDR1 is SGHSN and CDR2 HYEKVE. CDR3 length equals 14 residues. The CDR3: CASSLGGNTGQLYF. CDR3 DNA (partial): TGTGCCAGCTCTCTCGGGGGAAACACCGGGCAGCTCTAC.

As to this clone: Mouse names are used for the genes. Read sequence stops 1 residue before the CDR3 end, and the germline J gene provides the missing end. The V gene is TRBV14, the J gene TRBJ2-4; 10 nucleotides agree with TRBD1. The germline gives CDR1 SGHDT, CDR2 FRDEAV. Trimming at V came to 4 bases and at J to 8 bases, leaving 10 bases not matched to a gene. The CDR3 length is 15 residues. The sequenced CDR3 bases are TGTGCCAGCAGTCCACTCCGGGACAGGGGAGGCACCTTGTAC. As protein: CASSPLRDRGGTLY. The whole CDR3 is CASSPLRDRGGTLYF.

A remark on this clone: Gene names and germline refer to mouse. The read finishes 1 residue shy of the CDR3 end, and the germline J gene is used to complete it. The chain is built from TRBV13-3 and TRBJ2-7, with 9 bases fitting TRBD2. The germline V gene encodes CDR1 NNHDY and CDR2 SYVADS. The CDR3 has 12 amino acids. Trimming at V came to 5 bases and at J to 3 bases, leaving 0 bases not matched to a gene. The CDR3 bases that were read are TGTGCCAGCAGCTGGGGGGGCTATGAACAGTAC. Amino acids: CASSWGGYEQY. The whole CDR3 sequence is CASSWGGYEQYF.

About this clone itself: Gene names denote mouse genes. The read finishes 1 residue shy of the CDR3 end, and the germline J gene is used to complete it. The rearrangement joins TRBV31 to TRBJ1-1; D remains unclear. CDR1 is GKSSPN, CDR2 SITVG, per germline. The CDR3 length is 11 residues. V was trimmed by 0 bases and J by 1 base, leaving 0 bases between them. CDR3 in amino acids: CAWSLNTEVFF. The sequenced CDR3 bases are TGTGCCTGGAGTCTAAACACAGAAGTCTTC. Full variable domain (rest looked up from reference TRBV31 and TRBJ1-1): AQTIHQWPVAEIKAVGSPLSLGCTIKGKSSPNLYWYWQATGGTLQQLFYSITVGQVESVVQLNLSASRPKDDQFILSTEKLLLSHSGFYLCAWSLNTEVFFGKGTRLTVV.

As for this clone: Mouse gene names apply. The missing CDR3 end, 1 residue past where the read stops, is filled in from the germline J gene. V and J are TRBV17 and TRBJ2-5; D gene unclear. There are 13 residues in the CDR3. V lost 0 bases, J lost 5 bases, and 6 bases lay in between. CDR1 MNHDT and CDR2 YYDKIL come from the germline V gene. The CDR3 DNA, read in part, is TGTGCTAGCAGTAGAGACAGGAGAGACACCCAGTAC. Translating gives CASSRDRRDTQY. The complete CDR3 sequence is CASSRDRRDTQYF.